Listed below are T cell receptor beta chains from one sample, sequenced in a study of blood T cell repertoires in COVID-19. The repertoire was sequenced with immunoSEQ multiplex PCR; TCRdb's copy has only in-frame clones and lacks some. The sample has about 150,000 clones, about 85% seen once; the top ten hold roughly 0.62%. The sample was peripheral blood. The receptors come from a man aged 60-69 years with COVID-19, enrolled during active disease. CDR3s include the opening cysteine and the closing phenylalanine or tryptophan. D genes are given only for firm matches. Clone size appears in some rows only: once, few, many, or a class for an expanded clone.

TRBJ2-7,TRBD2,TRBV7-2,17,NA,CASSLIGSGGRSYEQYF,TGTGCCAGCAGCTTAATCGGTAGCGGGGGAAGATCCTACGAGCAGTACTTC
TRBJ2-7,TRBD2,TRBV11-2,18,NA,CASSPAPLAGGRTYEQYF,TGTGCCAGCAGCCCAGCCCCCCTAGCGGGAGGTCGGACCTACGAGCAGTACTTC
TRBJ2-2,TRBD1,TRBV18,15,NA,CASSPGQGNTGELFF,TGTGCCAGCTCCCCGGGACAGGGGAACACCGGGGAGCTGTTTTTT
TRBJ1-2,NA,TRBV5-1,15,NA,CASSLTTGGVEGYTF,TGCGCCAGCAGTCTCACGACCGGGGGGGTTGAAGGCTACACCTTC
TRBJ2-1,NA,TRBV5-1,16,once,CASSLVAGTSYNEQFF,TGCGCCAGCAGCTTGGTTGCAGGCACCTCCTACAATGAGCAGTTCTTC
TRBJ1-6,TRBD1,TRBV9,16,NA,CASSGPQGAGNSPLHF,TGTGCCAGCAGCGGACCACAGGGGGCTGGTAATTCACCCCTCCACTTT
TRBJ1-2,NA,TRBV5-6,14,NA,CASSFRGADYGYTF,TGTGCCAGCAGCTTCAGGGGCGCGGACTATGGCTACACCTTC
TRBJ1-6,NA,TRBV7-9,14,NA,CASSSGQLNSPLHF,TGTGCCAGCAGCTCAGGTCAGCTGAATTCACCCCTCCACTTT
TRBJ1-1,NA,TRBV5-4,14,once,CASSLIRDATEAFF,TGTGCCAGCAGCTTAATCAGGGATGCCACTGAAGCTTTCTTT
TRBJ1-6,TRBD1,TRBV13,13,NA,CASSSDRDSPLHF,TGTGCCAGCAGCTCGGACAGGGACTCACCCCTCCACTTT
TRBJ1-2,NA,TRBV4-1,15,NA,CASSQDGSGGIGYTF,TGCGCCAGCAGCCAAGATGGTTCGGGGGGCATTGGCTACACCTTC
TRBJ2-3,NA,TRBV4-1,17,NA,CASSPTIPGGAYDTQYF,TGCGCCAGCAGCCCCACTATTCCGGGGGGCGCCTATGATACGCAGTATTTT